This passage covers 6 T cell receptor beta chains from one sample sequenced in a study of T cell responses to AZD1222 COVID-19 vaccine. Method: immunoSEQ multiplex PCR; TCRdb's copy keeps in-frame clones and lacks some. The sample gives 180,000 or so clones, 90% of which show up once; more than 4% is in the top ten. The sample here was peripheral blood, taken 28 days after the second dose of the MenACWY control vaccine. These receptors all come from an adult who received the MenACWY meningococcal vaccine as a control.

This chain joins TRBV30 and TRBJ1-6; a possible D gene is TRBD1 (5 bases). The CDR3 totals 12 residues. V was clipped by 1 base and J by 7 bases, with 5 bases between them. Germline lookup yields CDR1 GTSNPN and CDR2 SVGIG (reference sequence). CDR3 nucleotides: TGTGCCTGGAGTGAGGGGAATTCACCCCTCCACTTT. Translation: CAWSEGNSPLHF.

The rearrangement links TRBV7-2 to TRBJ1-2; D perhaps matches TRBD1 (6 bases). Trimming stripped 5 bases from V and 6 bases from J, with 13 bases between. The CDR3 has 13 residues. CDR1 and CDR2 from the germline V gene are SGHTA and FQGNSA. This chain's CDR3 is CASSLTGAHGYTF. The DNA of the CDR3 is TGTGCCAGCAGCCTAACGGGGGCGCATGGCTACACCTTC. The whole variable domain, remainder taken from reference TRBV7-2 and TRBJ1-2, is GAGVSQSPSNKVTEKGKDVELRCDPISGHTALYWYRQSLGQGLEFLIYFQGNSAPDKSGLPSDRFSAERTGGSVSTLTIQRTQQEDSAVYLCASSLTGAHGYTFGSGTRLTVV.

This rearrangement joins TRBV2 to TRBJ1-4; TRBD1 aligns across 9 bases. This CDR3 contains 18 residues. V was clipped by 1 base and J by 7 bases; unmatched bases: 13. Germline V lookup: CDR1 SNHLY, CDR2 FYNNEI. For the CDR3, the DNA is TGTGCCAGCAGTGAAGGTCCCCCAGGGACAGGGAAAAGTGAAAAACTGTTTTTT. This sequence encodes CASSEGPPGTGKSEKLFF.

The table lists this clone with a few counts. The chain carries TRBV7-2 and TRBJ2-7, with 10 positions matching TRBD2. Germline V lookup: CDR1 SGHTA, CDR2 FQGNSA. Unmatched junction bases numbered 1, after V lost 5 bases and J lost 3 bases. This CDR3 spans 13 amino acids. The CDR3 region is CASSPSGSYEQYF. CDR3 nucleotides: TGTGCCAGCAGCCCTAGCGGGAGCTACGAGCAGTACTTC.

The chain employs TRBV7-3 and TRBJ1-2; 8 bases align to TRBD1. This CDR3 has 14 residues. With V trimmed by 4 bases and J by 6 bases, 7 bases remained unmatched. Looked up from germline, CDR1 is SGHTA and CDR2 is FQGTGA. The CDR3: CASSSSPTGDGYTF. DNA of the CDR3: TGTGCCAGCAGCTCTTCCCCGACAGGGGATGGCTACACCTTC.

DNA of the CDR3: TGTGCCAGCAGCCCCGGGACACAGAATCGGGGTGAGCAGTTCTTC. Its translation is CASSPGTQNRGEQFF. The chain combines TRBV28 with TRBJ2-1; possible D gene TRBD1, 6 bases. Per the germline V gene, CDR1 is MDHEN and CDR2 is SYDVKM. The V gene lost 6 bases and the J gene lost 9 bases, with 21 bases spanning the gap. The CDR3 is 15 residues long.